Given below is one T cell receptor (beta chain) in context. TCRdb's table, derived via immunoSEQ multiplex PCR, lists solely in-frame clones and lacks some. Here the sample spans more than 100,000 clones, approximately 88% being singletons. This entry comes from a study of blood T cell repertoires in COVID-19. In the study overall: Some COVID-19 samples were acute and others convalescent; all came from the United States, Italy and Spain. Nucleic acid was either cDNA or gDNA, and it came from T cells, B-cell-depleted T cells, or PBMCs.

The germline V gene has CDR1 MNHEY and CDR2 SMNVEV (reference sequence). The V segment lost 4 bases and the J segment 2 bases; nucleotides outside the gene matches: 17. This CDR3 is built from 19 residues. The sequenced material came from peripheral blood. The rearrangement uses TRBV27 and TRBJ2-1, with 7 bases matching TRBD2. The sequence derives from a man aged 65 to 79 with active COVID-19. In DNA form, the CDR3 reads TGTGCCAGCAGTTCCGCCTCGCTCGATACGGGAGGCGCCTACAATGAGCAGTTCTTC. Translated: CASSSASLDTGGAYNEQFF.